This paragraph covers one T cell receptor (beta chain) sequence. This entry belongs to a study of shared clonotypes between healthy human individuals. V shed 6 bases and J 1 base; nucleotides not matched to a gene: 6. Germline V gives CDR1 MDHEN, CDR2 SYDVKM. The CDR3 extends over 15 amino acids. Here immunoSEQ multiplex PCR was the method, and the copy in TCRdb shows in-frame clones only, minus some. This sample has over a million clones, with around 82% found just once. The receptor's source is a man aged 18 to 29 in good health. Some clones in this sample may be carry-over from other donors' samples. The rearrangement joins TRBV28 to TRBJ1-1; 9 bases line up with TRBD1. Sequences were obtained from memory CD4+ T cells from PBMCs. Stated subset: CD45RA-negative fraction. CDR3 bases: TGTGCCAGCAGCCACAGGGGGCGCCGGAACACTGAAGCTTTCTTT. Translation: CASSHRGRRNTEAFF.